A single sample gave rise to the 10 T cell receptor beta chains below, sequenced in a study of blood T cell repertoires in COVID-19. Assay: immunoSEQ multiplex PCR; the TCRdb copy retains only in-frame clones and omits some. This table holds 210,000 or so clones, under 85% found once. The specimen was peripheral blood. The receptors shown here come from a woman older than 75 with COVID-19, enrolled during active disease.

The rearrangement links TRBV19 to TRBJ2-3, with D unclear. This CDR3 is built from 16 residues. Deletions cut 5 bases from V and 1 base from J, with 16 bases between. Germline CDR1 LNHDA, CDR2 SQIVND (reference sequence). The CDR3 nucleotides read TGTGCCAGTAGTCTGCTCCTGACCCGGGGCACAGATACGCAGTATTTT. Translating it yields CASSLLLTRGTDTQYF.

V and J are TRBV27 and TRBJ1-2; no clear D gene. The CDR3 is 14 residues long. Trimming cost V 5 bases and J 8 bases, with 18 bases left between them. The V gene's germline CDR1 is MNHEY and CDR2 SMNVEV (reference sequence). The CDR3 DNA reads as TGTGCCAGCAGTCCGACTGGCCCCCTGGCCGGCTACACCTTC. Translating it yields CASSPTGPLAGYTF.

V and J are TRBV3-1 (or the pseudogene TRBV3-2) and TRBJ2-1; 9 bases map to TRBD2. Per germline, CDR1 LGHDT and CDR2 YNNKEL (reference sequence). V was clipped by 4 bases and J by 10 bases; unmatched bases: 11. The CDR3 is 15 amino acids. The CDR3 sequence is CASSLLSGGGGEQFF. CDR3 coding DNA: TGTGCCAGCAGCCTTCTTAGCGGGGGCGGCGGGGAGCAGTTCTTC.

The chain joins TRBV5-4 to TRBJ2-1, with 11 bases aligning to TRBD2. The CDR3 is made up of 17 amino acids. In germline, CDR1 is SGHNT, CDR2 YYREEE (reference sequence). Unmatched junction bases numbered 6, after V lost 4 bases and J lost 0 bases. The CDR3 sequence: CASSPFSGRGSYNEQFF. CDR3 nucleotides: TGTGCCAGCAGCCCCTTTAGCGGGAGGGGCTCCTACAATGAGCAGTTCTTC.

The chain is built from TRBV28 and TRBJ2-2; possibly TRBD1 for D (5 bases). The CDR3 covers 15 residues. V gave up 3 bases and J gave up 7 bases, with 15 bases separating them. CDR1 is MDHEN, CDR2 SYDVKM, per germline. The CDR3 sequence: CASSFPARVNGELFF. CDR3 coding DNA: TGTGCCAGCAGTTTCCCCGCCAGGGTTAACGGGGAGCTGTTTTTT.

Only one count was recorded for this clone. This chain links TRBV19 with TRBJ1-5, with a weak D call TRBD1 (6 bases). Trimming removed 5 bases at V and 0 bases at J, with 8 bases between. The CDR3 runs 14 residues. Germline V lookup: CDR1 LNHDA, CDR2 SQIVND (reference sequence). The DNA of the CDR3 is TGTGCCAGTAGTGGACAGATTAGCAATCAGCCCCAGCATTTT. Its protein is CASSGQISNQPQHF.

The chain uses TRBV7-2 and TRBJ2-7, with 8 bases matching TRBD2. CDR1 is SGHTA and CDR2 is FQGNSA in the germline V gene. The CDR3 spans 14 residues. With V trimmed by 4 bases and J by 5 bases, 7 bases remained unmatched. CDR3 sequence (DNA): TGTGCCAGCAGCTCGAGCGGGAGTGTCGACGAGCAGTACTTC. Residues: CASSSSGSVDEQYF. Full variable domain (rest looked up from reference TRBV7-2 and TRBJ2-7): GAGVSQSPSNKVTEKGKDVELRCDPISGHTALYWYRQSLGQGLEFLIYFQGNSAPDKSGLPSDRFSAERTGGSVSTLTIQRTQQEDSAVYLCASSSSGSVDEQYFGPGTRLTVT.

V usage is TRBV3-1 (or the pseudogene TRBV3-2) and J usage is TRBJ1-6; D perhaps matches TRBD1 (6 bases). This CDR3 has 15 amino acids. Germline lookup yields CDR1 LGHDT and CDR2 YNNKEL (reference sequence). Trimming stripped 4 bases from V and 7 bases from J, with 14 bases between. This CDR3 reads CASSPRGGANSPLHF. The CDR3 DNA is TGTGCCAGCAGCCCCCGGGGGGGGGCAAATTCACCCCTCCACTTT.

Here the CDR3 reads CASSIPGFQNSPLHF. CDR3 DNA sequence: TGTGCCAGCAGCATCCCAGGGTTCCAAAATTCACCCCTCCACTTT. The chain uses TRBV5-4 and TRBJ1-6; D possibly corresponds to TRBD1 (5 bases). Between the trimmed V and J ends, which lost 4 bases and 7 bases, there was a span of 15 bases. The CDR3 length is 15 residues. The germline V gene encodes CDR1 SGHNT and CDR2 YYREEE (reference sequence).

The genes are TRBV18 and TRBJ1-1; no clear D gene. V was trimmed by 0 bases and J by 4 bases, leaving 18 bases between them. Germline V gene sequence: CDR1 KGHSH, CDR2 LQKENI. The CDR3 has 17 residues. The chain's CDR3 is CASSPPSQTAAGTEAFF. The CDR3 bases are TGTGCCAGCTCACCACCGTCTCAAACAGCGGCCGGCACTGAAGCTTTCTTT.